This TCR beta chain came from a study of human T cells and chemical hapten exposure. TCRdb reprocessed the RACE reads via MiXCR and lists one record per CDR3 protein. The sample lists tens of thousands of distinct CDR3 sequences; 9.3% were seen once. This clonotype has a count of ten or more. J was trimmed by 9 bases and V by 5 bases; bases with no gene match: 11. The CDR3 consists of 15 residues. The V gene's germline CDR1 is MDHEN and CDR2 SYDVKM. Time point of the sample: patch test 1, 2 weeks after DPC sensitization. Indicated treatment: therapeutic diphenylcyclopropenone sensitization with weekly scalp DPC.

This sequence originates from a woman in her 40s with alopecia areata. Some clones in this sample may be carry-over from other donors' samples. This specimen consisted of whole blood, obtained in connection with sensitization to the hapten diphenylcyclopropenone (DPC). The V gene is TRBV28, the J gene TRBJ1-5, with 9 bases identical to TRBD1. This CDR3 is CASSHGTGNSRPQHF. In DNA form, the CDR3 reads TGTGCCAGCAGTCATGGGACAGGGAATTCACGGCCCCAGCATTTT.